Listed below are T cell receptor beta chains from one sample, sequenced in a study of T cells in Graves' hyperthyroidism and ophthalmopathy. TCRdb ran MiXCR on the multiplex PCR reads and lists one entry per CDR3 protein. The table lists about 640,000 distinct CDR3 sequences, more than 20% of them singletons, with 30% to 40% in the top ten. Source material: blood. The receptor set was obtained from a man aged 30 to 45 with Graves' ophthalmopathy. CDR3s leave out the opening cysteine and the closing phenylalanine or tryptophan. The order of the fields is V gene, D gene, J gene, CDR3 protein. D genes are given only for firm matches.

TRBV27	.	TRBJ2-7	ASSVYSNSYEQY
TRBV12-3/TRBV12-4	.	TRBJ1-5	ASSLGSGNQPQH
TRBV7-9	.	TRBJ2-5	ASSSRMGGQETQY
TRBV27	TRBD2	TRBJ2-1	AGRLALGEQF
TRBV6-1	TRBD2	TRBJ2-7	ASSEDAGASYEQY
TRBV11-3	.	TRBJ1-2	ASSLRRRQNYGYT
TRBV2	.	TRBJ2-7	ASIGGKNYEQY
TRBV11-2	.	TRBJ2-1	ASSLGFSAEQF
TRBV6-5	.	TRBJ1-2	ASSYSPERRGYT
TRBV24-1	.	TRBJ2-1	ATSTRNPYNEQF
TRBV20-1	TRBD2	TRBJ2-3	SAPPGGRADTQY
TRBV9	.	TRBJ2-7	ASSVDGQSYEQY
TRBV20-1	TRBD2	TRBJ2-3	SAPRAGGPPDTQY
TRBV20-1	TRBD2	TRBJ2-7	SARAGTSGYEQY
TRBV2	.	TRBJ2-2	ASRPRTDFTGELF
TRBV5-1	.	TRBJ1-1	ASSSRDKNTEAF
TRBV18	TRBD2	TRBJ2-1	ASSPNLASGPSYNEQF
TRBV3-1	.	TRBJ1-4	ASSTGLNEKLF
TRBV20-1	.	TRBJ1-5	SAATAGTHSNQPQH
TRBV20-1	TRBD2	TRBJ2-1	SLRAGYAYNEQF
TRBV20-1	.	TRBJ2-3	SARERDDSTDTQY
TRBV28	.	TRBJ1-2	ASNGVRKIYT
TRBV2	TRBD2	TRBJ2-5	ASSELIGLAGEETQY
TRBV6-1	TRBD1	TRBJ1-1	ASGQGENPNTEAF
TRBV28	.	TRBJ1-2	ASSFRQLYT
TRBV7-2	.	TRBJ1-2	ASNVQGYGYT
TRBV5-8	.	TRBJ1-1	ASRVGGVNTEAF
TRBV28	.	TRBJ2-1	ASSRGRSYNEQF
TRBV10-3	TRBD2	TRBJ2-3	AISKSGLAGDPDTQY
TRBV11-2	.	TRBJ2-7	ASSLDTSTVYEQY
TRBV2	.	TRBJ1-4	ASSDRATNEKLF
TRBV2	.	TRBJ1-4	ASNLESRGEKLF
TRBV27	.	TRBJ1-5	ASWRDGNQPQH
TRBV20-1	TRBD1	TRBJ2-7	SARDFRRDRVYEQY
TRBV15	TRBD2	TRBJ2-7	ATSPGLAGNEQY
TRBV19	.	TRBJ1-1	ASTMRAMNTEAF
TRBV27	.	TRBJ2-7	ASSPPGQVNYEQY
TRBV15	.	TRBJ2-2	ATSRGRGTGELF
TRBV5-4	TRBD2	TRBJ2-7	ASRLAGANEQY
TRBV28	.	TRBJ2-4	ASSFSSANPPAKNIQY
TRBV15	TRBD1	TRBJ2-1	ATSRQPQGEIEDEQF
TRBV6-6	.	TRBJ1-5	ASSYDSWGTKSNQPQH